The rows below give T cell receptor beta chains drawn from one sample of a study of cytomegalovirus exposure and HLA in healthy donors. Assay: immunoSEQ multiplex PCR; the TCRdb copy retains only in-frame clones and omits some. Among some 200,000 clones listed, around 83% were seen once. Source material: PBMCs. The receptor set was obtained from a girl aged 10 to 17 in good health and CMV-seronegative. CDR3s include the opening cysteine and the closing phenylalanine or tryptophan. The D gene is left open where the match is weak. A row's size may be missing; if present it is once, few, many or a size class.

few	NA	TRBV7-2	TRBJ1-5	CASSLTTGPNQPQHF	TGTGCCAGCAGCTTAACGACAGGTCCTAATCAGCCCCAGCATTTT
NA	NA	TRBV29-1	TRBJ2-3	CSGGGTDTQYF	TGCAGCGGGGGGGGCACAGATACGCAGTATTTT
NA	NA	TRBV19	TRBJ1-2	CASSSGSGPDTF	TGTGCCAGTAGTAGTGGTAGTGGTCCGGACACCTTC
once	NA	TRBV5-8	TRBJ2-7	CASSFRGYYEQYF	TGTGCCAGCAGCTTCAGGGGATACTACGAGCAGTACTTC
NA	NA	TRBV9	TRBJ2-6	CASSGEWRQAGANVLTF	TGTGCCAGCAGCGGAGAGTGGAGACAGGCTGGGGCCAACGTCCTGACTTTC
NA	TRBD1	TRBV5-4	TRBJ1-2	CASTLPRGTGAPYGYTF	TGTGCCAGCACCCTACCTCGAGGGACAGGGGCGCCCTATGGCTACACCTTC
NA	NA	TRBV5-1	TRBJ2-7	CASSQGGEQYF	TGCGCCAGCAGCCAGGGGGGCGAGCAGTACTTC
NA	TRBD1	TRBV7-2	TRBJ1-1	CASRRDRYTEAFF	TGTGCCAGCAGACGGGACAGATACACTGAAGCTTTCTTT
NA	NA	TRBV7-6	TRBJ2-2	CASSFQGSGELFF	TGTGCCAGCAGCTTTCAGGGGTCCGGGGAGCTGTTTTTT
NA	NA	TRBV5-1	TRBJ2-1	CASSLVAGSGYNEQFF	TGCGCCAGCAGCTTGGTGGCGGGGTCGGGTTACAATGAGCAGTTCTTC
once	NA	TRBV2	TRBJ1-2	CASSVKEGPGYGYTF	TGTGCCAGCAGTGTTAAGGAGGGACCTGGCTATGGCTACACCTTC
NA	NA	TRBV30	TRBJ1-3	CAWSIHSGSGNTIYF	TGTGCCTGGAGTATCCACAGTGGCTCTGGAAACACCATATATTTT
NA	NA	TRBV27	TRBJ1-2	CASSLTGGNGYTF	TGTGCCAGCAGTTTAACCGGGGGGAATGGCTACACCTTC
NA	NA	TRBV28	TRBJ1-5	CASSFLWLPEVSNQPQHF	TGTGCCAGCAGTTTTTTATGGCTCCCCGAGGTGTCCAATCAGCCCCAGCATTTT
NA	TRBD2	TRBV23-1	TRBJ2-7	CASSQSGRELSYEQYF	TGCGCCAGCAGTCAATCGGGGCGGGAGCTGTCCTACGAGCAGTACTTC
NA	TRBD1	TRBV28	TRBJ1-4	CASEQTGVLGKLFF	TGTGCCAGCGAACAGACAGGGGTCCTCGGAAAACTGTTTTTT
NA	NA	TRBV7-9	TRBJ1-3	CASSLSGNTIYF	TGTGCCAGCAGCCTCTCTGGAAACACCATATATTTT
NA	TRBD2	TRBV4-3	TRBJ2-7	CASSQSGTSGYEQYF	TGCGCCAGCAGCCAATCCGGGACTAGCGGCTACGAGCAGTACTTC
NA	NA	TRBV6-5	TRBJ1-2	CASRQGVFYGYTF	TGTGCCAGCAGACAGGGTGTGTTCTATGGCTACACCTTC
once	NA	TRBV28	TRBJ1-2	CASRPLGLAYGYTF	TGTGCCAGCAGACCCCTAGGACTCGCATATGGCTACACCTTC
NA	NA	TRBV5-1	TRBJ2-3	CASSLSLGPDTQYF	TGCGCCAGCAGCTTATCTTTGGGGCCGGATACGCAGTATTTT
NA	NA	TRBV28	TRBJ2-7	CASSLKGRPYEQYF	TGTGCCAGCAGTTTGAAAGGCAGGCCCTACGAGCAGTACTTC
NA	NA	TRBV7-9	TRBJ1-2	CASSRDKEGLGGYTF	TGTGCCAGCAGCCGGGACAAAGAGGGTTTGGGTGGCTACACCTTC
NA	TRBD1	TRBV28	TRBJ1-4	CASSVTGANEKLFF	TGTGCCAGCAGTGTGACAGGGGCTAATGAAAAACTGTTTTTT
NA	TRBD1	TRBV28	TRBJ1-2	CASSYGTDSTYGYTF	TGTGCCAGCAGTTACGGGACAGATTCCACCTATGGCTACACCTTC
NA	NA	TRBV18	TRBJ1-1	CASSPRREGYTEAFF	TGTGCCAGCTCACCACGGAGGGAAGGGTACACTGAAGCTTTCTTT
NA	NA	TRBV5-1	TRBJ2-5	CASKAGTEETQYF	TGCGCCAGTAAAGCGGGTACCGAAGAGACCCAGTACTTC
NA	TRBD1	TRBV15	TRBJ2-1	CATSRDLGDRAYNEQFF	TGTGCCACCAGCAGAGATCTCGGGGACAGGGCCTACAATGAGCAGTTCTTC
NA	TRBD2	TRBV7-2	TRBJ2-7	CASSLVLAGVGEQYF	TGTGCCAGCAGCTTAGTCCTAGCGGGGGTCGGGGAGCAGTACTTC
NA	NA	TRBV7-3	TRBJ2-7	CASSDPLPLTRDSYEQYF	TGTGCCAGCAGCGATCCCCTACCCTTGACCAGGGATTCCTACGAGCAGTACTTC
NA	TRBD1	TRBV7-3	TRBJ2-7	CASSARDRGYEQYF	TGTGCCAGCAGCGCAAGGGACAGGGGGTACGAGCAGTACTTC